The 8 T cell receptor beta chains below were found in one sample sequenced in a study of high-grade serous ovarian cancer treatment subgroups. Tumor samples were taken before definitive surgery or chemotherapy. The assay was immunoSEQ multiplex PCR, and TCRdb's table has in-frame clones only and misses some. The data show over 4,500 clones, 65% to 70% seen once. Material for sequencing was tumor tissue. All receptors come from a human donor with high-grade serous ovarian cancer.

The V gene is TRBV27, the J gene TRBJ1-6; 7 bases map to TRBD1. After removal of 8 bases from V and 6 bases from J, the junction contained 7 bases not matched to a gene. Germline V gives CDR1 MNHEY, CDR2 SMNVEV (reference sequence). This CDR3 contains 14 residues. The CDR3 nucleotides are TGTGCCAGCGCCCGGACAGGCTTTAATTCACCCCTCCACTTT. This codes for CASARTGFNSPLHF.

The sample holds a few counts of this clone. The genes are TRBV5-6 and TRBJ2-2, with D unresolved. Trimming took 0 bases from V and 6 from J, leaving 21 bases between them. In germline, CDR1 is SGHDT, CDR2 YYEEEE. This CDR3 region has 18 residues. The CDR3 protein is CASSLERYYHRSPGELFF. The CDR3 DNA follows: TGTGCCAGCAGCTTGGAACGTTACTACCATCGATCCCCCGGGGAGCTGTTTTTT.

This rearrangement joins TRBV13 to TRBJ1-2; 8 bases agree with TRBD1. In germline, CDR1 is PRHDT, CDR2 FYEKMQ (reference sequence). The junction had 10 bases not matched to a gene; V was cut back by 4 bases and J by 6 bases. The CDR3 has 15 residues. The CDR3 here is CASSSSGQGPDGYTF. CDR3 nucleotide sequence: TGTGCCAGCAGCTCTTCCGGACAGGGCCCTGATGGCTACACCTTC.

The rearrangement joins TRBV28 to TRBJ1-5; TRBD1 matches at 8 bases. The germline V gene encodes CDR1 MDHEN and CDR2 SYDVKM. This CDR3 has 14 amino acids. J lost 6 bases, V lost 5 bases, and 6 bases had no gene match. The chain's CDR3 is CASSTGQGIQPQHF. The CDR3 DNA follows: TGTGCCAGCAGTACTGGACAGGGTATTCAGCCCCAGCATTTT. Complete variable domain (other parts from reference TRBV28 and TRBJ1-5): DVKVTQSSRYLVKRTGEKVFLECVQDMDHENMFWYRQDPGLGLRLIYFSYDVKMKEKGDIPEGYSVSREKKERFSLILESASTNQTSMYLCASSTGQGIQPQHFGDGTRLSIL.

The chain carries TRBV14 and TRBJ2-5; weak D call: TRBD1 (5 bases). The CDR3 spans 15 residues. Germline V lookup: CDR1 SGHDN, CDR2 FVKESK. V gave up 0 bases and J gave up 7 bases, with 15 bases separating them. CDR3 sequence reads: CASSQEQGPRVTQYF. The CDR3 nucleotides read TGTGCCAGCAGCCAAGAGCAGGGCCCGCGTGTGACCCAGTACTTC.

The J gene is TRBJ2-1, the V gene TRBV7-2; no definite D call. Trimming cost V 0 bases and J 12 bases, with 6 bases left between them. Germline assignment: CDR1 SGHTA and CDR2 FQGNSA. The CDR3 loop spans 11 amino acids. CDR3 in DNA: TGTGCCAGCAGCTTAGCTGGGTGGCAGTTCTTC. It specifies CASSLAGWQFF.

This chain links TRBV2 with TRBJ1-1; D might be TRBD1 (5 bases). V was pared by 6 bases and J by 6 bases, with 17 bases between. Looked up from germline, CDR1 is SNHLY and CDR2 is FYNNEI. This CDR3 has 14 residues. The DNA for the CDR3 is TGTGCCAGCAGGGGGGAGATACTGGACGCTGAAGCTTTCTTT. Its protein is CASRGEILDAEAFF.

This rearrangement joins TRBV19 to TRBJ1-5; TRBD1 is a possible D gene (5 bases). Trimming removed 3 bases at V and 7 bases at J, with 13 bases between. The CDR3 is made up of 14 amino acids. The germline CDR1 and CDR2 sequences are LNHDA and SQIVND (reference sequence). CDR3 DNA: TGTGCCAGTAGTATGGGCCAGGGTGGGCAGCCCCAGCATTTT. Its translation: CASSMGQGGQPQHF.